Shown below are 22 T cell receptor beta chains from a single sample sequenced in a study of T cells in Graves' hyperthyroidism and ophthalmopathy. The investigators amplified TCR beta CDR3 regions from RNA transcripts. The HTBI primer set served for first-round RT-PCR of the TCR CDR3. One entry per CDR3 protein results from TCRdb running MiXCR on the multiplex PCR reads. The sample has about 400,000 distinct CDR3 sequences; roughly an eighth are singletons. Sequenced sample: blood. These receptors were collected from a woman aged 18-29 years with Graves' hyperthyroidism.

About this clonotype itself: A much larger clone lies a single base off, so this may be a read error. The rearrangement links TRBV2 to TRBJ2-2; D perhaps matches TRBD2 (5 bases). Looked up from germline, CDR1 is SNHLY and CDR2 is FYNNEI. There are 13 residues in the CDR3. V lost 6 bases, J lost 6 bases, and 11 bases lay in between. The chain's CDR3 is CASRVLAAGELFF. The CDR3 DNA sequence: TGTGCCAGCAGGGTCCTAGCAGCCGGGGAGCTGTTTTTT.

This clonotype was seen a handful of times. The chain carries TRBV19 and TRBJ1-5; 8 bases map to TRBD1. The CDR3 spans 14 residues. V dropped 6 bases and J dropped 7; count of bases not matched to a gene: 8. CDR1 is LNHDA and CDR2 is SQIVND in the germline V gene (reference sequence). CDR3: CASSRQGSGQPQHF. In DNA, the CDR3 is TGTGCCAGTAGCCGACAGGGGTCGGGCCAGCCCCAGCATTTT. The full variable domain, with the rest looked up from reference TRBV19 and TRBJ1-5, is DGGITQSPKYLFRKEGQNVTLSCEQNLNHDAMYWYRQDPGQGLRLIYYSQIVNDFQKGDIAEGYSVSREKKESFPLTVTSAQKNPTAFYLCASSRQGSGQPQHFGDGTRLSIL.

This clonotype came up a few times. The J gene is TRBJ2-3, the V gene TRBV20-1; 7 bases map to TRBD2. This CDR3 spans 14 amino acids. CDR1 DFQATT and CDR2 SNEGSKA come from the germline V gene (reference sequence). The V gene end was trimmed by 8 bases and the J gene end by 0 bases; junction bases not matched to a gene: 8. The CDR3 bases are TGCAGTACAAAGTGGGGGGGGAGCACAGATACGCAGTATTTT. Translated, it gives CSTKWGGSTDTQYF.

This clonotype came up many times. The chain recombines TRBV6-1 with TRBJ2-1, with a tentative D call TRBD1 (6 bases). V gave up 1 base and J gave up 5 bases, with 12 bases separating them. The V gene's germline CDR1 is MNHNS and CDR2 SASEGT. The CDR3 length is 15 residues. CDR3 sequence (DNA): TGTGCCAGCAGTGAAGTAACAGGGTGGAACAATGAGCAGTTCTTC. Its protein product is CASSEVTGWNNEQFF.

This clonotype appeared a few times. The genes are TRBV2 and TRBJ2-3, with TRBD2 matching over 7 bases. With 0 bases clipped from V and 2 bases from J, the junction kept 2 bases outside the gene matches. The CDR3 sequence is 15 residues long. Germline V gives CDR1 SNHLY, CDR2 FYNNEI. The CDR3 DNA sequence: TGTGCCAGCAGTGAAGCGCGGGGGAACACAGATACGCAGTATTTT. Protein product: CASSEARGNTDTQYF.

This clonotype was seen at least ten times. The chain uses TRBV12-3 or TRBV12-4 and TRBJ2-7; 11 nucleotides agree with TRBD2. The CDR3 sequence is 16 residues long. J gave up 1 base and V 6 bases, and 8 bases lay outside the gene matches. The CDR3: CASSRFTSGSSYEQYF. The CDR3 region has the DNA TGTGCCAGCAGCCGCTTTACTAGCGGGAGTTCCTACGAGCAGTACTTC.

This clonotype came up many times. This rearrangement joins TRBV6-1 to TRBJ2-3; 11 bases fit TRBD2. V was clipped by 2 bases and J by 6 bases; unmatched bases: 4. CDR3 length: 15 residues. The germline V gene has CDR1 MNHNS and CDR2 SASEGT. This CDR3 is CASSESGTSGDTQYF. The CDR3 coding sequence is TGTGCCAGCAGTGAATCCGGGACTAGCGGTGATACGCAGTATTTT.

The CDR3 bases are TGTGCCTGGCGGAGGACCCTGGACATACTCTCCGGGGGGTCTGGAAACACCATATATTTT. Its translation is CAWRRTLDILSGGSGNTIYF. The V gene is TRBV30, the J gene TRBJ1-3; perhaps TRBD1 as D (5 bases). This CDR3 has 20 residues. Germline V CDR1 and CDR2: GTSNPN, SVGIG (reference sequence). V lost 5 bases to trimming and J lost 1 base, with 30 bases between them.

This sequence joins TRBV29-1 and TRBJ2-4; 10 nucleotides match TRBD2. The CDR3 has 12 amino acids. J lost 11 bases, V lost 5 bases, and 6 bases had no gene match. The germline V gene has CDR1 SQVTM and CDR2 ANQGSEA. CDR3 sequence: CSVLLAGDVQYF. As DNA, the CDR3 is TGCAGCGTTCTGCTAGCGGGAGACGTTCAGTACTTC. Full variable domain (outside the CDR3, taken from reference TRBV29-1 and TRBJ2-4): SAVISQKPSRDICQRGTSLTIQCQVDSQVTMMFWYRQQPGQSLTLIATANQGSEATYESGFVIDKFPISRPNLTFSTLTVSNMSPEDSSIYLCSVLLAGDVQYFGAGTRLSVL.

J is TRBJ1-5 and V is TRBV28; TRBD1 matches at 8 bases. Germline CDR1 is MDHEN and CDR2 is SYDVKM. The CDR3 spans 15 residues. Trimming at V came to 7 bases and at J to 4 bases, leaving 9 bases not matched to a gene. CDR3 sequence (DNA): TGTGCCAGCAATACACAGGGGGTAAGAAATCAGCCCCAGCATTTT. This codes for CASNTQGVRNQPQHF.

The chain uses TRBV7-8 and TRBJ2-1, with TRBD2 matching 14 bases. The V and J ends lost 5 bases and 7 bases, in that order; junction bases with no gene match: 7. Germline V CDR1 and CDR2: SGHVS, FQNEAQ. CDR3 length: 16 residues. This CDR3 is CASSQGTSGSRNEQFF. In DNA, the CDR3 is TGTGCCAGCAGCCAGGGGACTAGCGGGAGTCGGAATGAGCAGTTCTTC.

CDR3: CATSRRTGNNEQFF. CDR3 nucleotides: TGTGCCACCAGCAGGAGGACAGGCAACAATGAGCAGTTCTTC. The chain carries TRBV15 and TRBJ2-1; TRBD1 matches at 7 bases. This CDR3 region has 14 residues. Trimming took 3 bases from V and 5 from J; bases not matched to a gene: 4. Looked up from germline, CDR1 is LNHNV and CDR2 is YYDKDF (reference sequence). The full variable domain, in which reference TRBV15 and TRBJ2-1 provide the parts outside the CDR3, is DAMVIQNPRYQVTQFGKPVTLSCSQTLNHNVMYWYQQKSSQAPKLLFHYYDKDFNNEADTPDNFQSRRPNTSFCFLDIRSPGLGDTAMYLCATSRRTGNNEQFFGPGTRLTVL.

At least ten counts were recorded for this clonotype. V usage is TRBV2 and J usage is TRBJ2-1, with D possibly matching TRBD2 (5 bases). CDR1 and CDR2 (germline): SNHLY, FYNNEI. The length of the CDR3 is 12 residues. Trimming took off 8 bases at V and 0 bases at J, with 5 bases between the two ends. This chain's CDR3 is CASGSSYNEQFF. DNA for the CDR3: TGTGCCAGCGGGAGCTCCTACAATGAGCAGTTCTTC.

V gene TRBV4-3 combines with J gene TRBJ1-4; tentatively, D is TRBD1 (6 bases). Trimming left V 0 bases short and J 5 bases short, with 13 bases between. The germline V gene has CDR1 LGHNA and CDR2 YSLEER. This CDR3 spans 16 amino acids. The CDR3 nucleotides read TGCGCCAGCAGCCAAGATTGGACAGCCCTAAATGAAAAACTGTTTTTT. This gives the protein CASSQDWTALNEKLFF.

Turning to this clonotype: The junction departs from the called germline gene at one end, perhaps through a read error. The CDR3 spells CASSLGPLFEQHF. CDR3 sequence (DNA): TGTGCCAGCAGCTTAGGTCCCCTCTTCGAGCAGCACTTC. The chain joins TRBV11-2 to TRBJ2-7; D not resolved. Germline assignment: CDR1 SGHAT and CDR2 FQNNGV. This CDR3 has 13 amino acids.

The sample holds many counts of this clonotype. The chain couples TRBV29-1 to TRBJ1-5; 10 bases align to TRBD1. The CDR3 has 13 amino acids. The germline V gene has CDR1 SQVTM and CDR2 ANQGSEA. V lost 4 bases and J lost 4; bases outside the gene matches: 1. The CDR3 loop is CSVGTGGNQPQHF. The CDR3 DNA reads as TGCAGCGTTGGGACAGGGGGAAATCAGCCCCAGCATTTT.

DNA for the CDR3: TGTGCCACCAGTGATCGGAGCTCGGACAGGGCGCAAGGCTACACCTTC. Translating gives CATSDRSSDRAQGYTF. This chain uses TRBV24-1 with TRBJ1-2, with 8 bases lining up with TRBD1. Germline assignment: CDR1 KGHDR and CDR2 SFDVKD. The CDR3 is 16 residues long. The V segment lost 3 bases and the J segment 8 bases; nucleotides outside the gene matches: 13.

This clonotype was counted between two and nine times. This chain connects TRBV6-1 to TRBJ2-2; TRBD1 aligns across 11 bases. This CDR3 has 16 amino acids. Losses at the gene ends were 6 bases for V and 6 bases for J; bases not matched to a gene: 9. From germline, CDR1 is MNHNS and CDR2 SASEGT. CDR3 loop: CASRPGQGAGPGELFF. CDR3 nucleotide sequence: TGTGCCAGCAGGCCCGGACAGGGGGCTGGGCCCGGGGAGCTGTTTTTT.

This clonotype was counted a few times. The chain recombines TRBV4-3 with TRBJ2-1; D not certain. This CDR3 contains 17 residues. CDR1 and CDR2 (germline): LGHNA, YSLEER. Trimming cost V 2 bases and J 3 bases, with 17 bases left between them. For the CDR3, the DNA is TGCGCCAGCAGCCAAAATTGGGTGTCCCCGAGCTACAATGAGCAGTTCTTC. Translated, it gives CASSQNWVSPSYNEQFF.

This clonotype was seen many times. V gene TRBV12-3 or TRBV12-4 combines with J gene TRBJ1-1; D call uncertain. V was clipped by 3 bases and J by 6 bases, with 11 bases between them. This CDR3 has 13 amino acids. The CDR3 region is CASSFGDKAEAFF. The CDR3 DNA follows: TGTGCCAGCAGTTTCGGGGATAAGGCTGAAGCTTTCTTT.

The V and J genes are TRBV5-1 and TRBJ2-3, with D unclear. CDR1 and CDR2 (germline): SGHRS, YFSETQ. Trimming removed 4 bases from V and 4 bases from J, with 13 bases in between. The CDR3 consists of 14 residues. The CDR3 sequence: CASSTHSGADTQYF. The CDR3 nucleotides are TGCGCCAGCAGCACACATTCAGGTGCAGATACGCAGTATTTT.

Written as DNA, the CDR3 is TGTGCCAGCAGTTTCCGGGTAGCTGGGGAGACCCAGTACTTC. Translating it yields CASSFRVAGETQYF. The V gene is TRBV12-3 or TRBV12-4, the J gene TRBJ2-5; D is unclear. The V and J ends lost 3 bases and 5 bases respectively, with 13 bases between them. The CDR3 consists of 14 residues.